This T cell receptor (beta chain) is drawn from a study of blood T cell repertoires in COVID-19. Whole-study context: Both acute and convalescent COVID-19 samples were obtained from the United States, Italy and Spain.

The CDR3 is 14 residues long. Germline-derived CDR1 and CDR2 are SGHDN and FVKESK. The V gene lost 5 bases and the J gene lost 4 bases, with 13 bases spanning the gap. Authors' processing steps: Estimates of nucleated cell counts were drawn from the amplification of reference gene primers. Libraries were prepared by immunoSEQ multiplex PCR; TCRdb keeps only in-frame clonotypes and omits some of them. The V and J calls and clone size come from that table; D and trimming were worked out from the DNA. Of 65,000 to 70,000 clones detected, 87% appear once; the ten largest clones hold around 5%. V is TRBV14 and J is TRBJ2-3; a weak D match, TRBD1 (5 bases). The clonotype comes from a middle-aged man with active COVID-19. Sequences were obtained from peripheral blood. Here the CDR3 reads CASSTSYRPDTQYF. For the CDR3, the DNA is TGTGCCAGCAGCACTTCCTACAGGCCAGATACGCAGTATTTT.